Listed below are T cell receptor beta chains from one sample, sequenced in a study of blood T cells in healthy people across ages. TCRdb re-derived calls from the 5' RACE reads in MiXCR, one entry per CDR3 protein. The sample carries around 1,000,000 distinct CDR3 sequences, approximately 25% recorded once. These data also featured in a second study, about T cells of mothers and their children.

Sequencing was carried out using blood. These receptors were taken from a girl aged 2-15 years in good health. Each CDR3 is given with its conserved first and last residue. A D gene is named only where the DNA matches it firmly.

CDR3 protein: CSAKSGSLSTDTQYF
V gene: TRBV20-1
D gene: TRBD2

CDR3 protein: CASSFGGGLEFF
V gene: TRBV27
D gene: TRBD2

CDR3 protein: CASSREAQLGYEQYF
V gene: TRBV6-1
D gene: -

CDR3 protein: CASSQDLWGNTEAFF
V gene: TRBV4-1
D gene: -

CDR3 protein: CASSLSDRGLYNEQFF
V gene: TRBV5-1
D gene: TRBD1

CDR3 protein: CSAIKATNPYEQYF
V gene: TRBV20-1
D gene: -

CDR3 protein: CASSWELAGVGETQYF
V gene: TRBV5-1
D gene: TRBD2

CDR3 protein: CASSHHSRQADQPQHF
V gene: TRBV4-2
D gene: -

CDR3 protein: CASSDWGRQEETQYF
V gene: TRBV6-1
D gene: -

CDR3 protein: CASSQAPGGIGYTF
V gene: TRBV3-1
D gene: TRBD1

CDR3 protein: CASSVGQNNQPQHF
V gene: TRBV9
D gene: -

CDR3 protein: CSVQRDYEQYF
V gene: TRBV29-1
D gene: -

CDR3 protein: CASSFGGGGGYTF
V gene: TRBV12-3/TRBV12-4
D gene: TRBD1

CDR3 protein: CASSLVGQGGTQYF
V gene: TRBV7-9
D gene: -

CDR3 protein: CSVVEDRGDGYTF
V gene: TRBV29-1
D gene: -

CDR3 protein: CASGGGSLQETQYF
V gene: TRBV9
D gene: -

CDR3 protein: CSASGLTGGHEQFF
V gene: TRBV20-1
D gene: TRBD2

CDR3 protein: CACSRDTFPQETQYF
V gene: TRBV12-3/TRBV12-4
D gene: -

CDR3 protein: CASSLEGSAETQYF
V gene: TRBV5-1
D gene: -

CDR3 protein: CSVDGTGEGYGYTF
V gene: TRBV29-1
D gene: TRBD1

CDR3 protein: CASSLRPKQGSYGYTF
V gene: TRBV5-1
D gene: -

CDR3 protein: CASSPPGENEKLFF
V gene: TRBV12-3/TRBV12-4
D gene: -

CDR3 protein: CASSQGAWYGHTF
V gene: TRBV14
D gene: -

CDR3 protein: CASSPRPGLAGETQYF
V gene: TRBV5-1
D gene: TRBD2

CDR3 protein: CSARDLPGTQEAQYF
V gene: TRBV20-1
D gene: -

CDR3 protein: CASDRAGETQYF
V gene: TRBV28
D gene: -

CDR3 protein: CASSQGPDREAGELFF
V gene: TRBV4-1
D gene: TRBD1

CDR3 protein: CASSVKHQVTLLRNEQFF
V gene: TRBV9
D gene: -

CDR3 protein: CASSHGGGQGPDTQYF
V gene: TRBV12-3/TRBV12-4
D gene: TRBD1

CDR3 protein: CASSSTTSGPVLASTDTQYF
V gene: TRBV2
D gene: TRBD2

CDR3 protein: CASSVSAKETQYF
V gene: TRBV9
D gene: -

CDR3 protein: CASSPVADTQYF
V gene: TRBV7-9
D gene: -

CDR3 protein: CSVGEPSGGVGETQYF
V gene: TRBV29-1
D gene: TRBD2

CDR3 protein: CASTRQGLYEQYF
V gene: TRBV28
D gene: TRBD1

CDR3 protein: CSARLNWNEQFF
V gene: TRBV20-1
D gene: -

CDR3 protein: CASSQVAGQGKKLAKNIQYF
V gene: TRBV4-3
D gene: TRBD1

CDR3 protein: CASSVQGARQKLFF
V gene: TRBV5-1
D gene: TRBD1

CDR3 protein: CSVQALAGNSQETQYF
V gene: TRBV29-1
D gene: TRBD2

CDR3 protein: CASSQEGGPESFF
V gene: TRBV4-2
D gene: TRBD1

CDR3 protein: CASRPPQQTGELFF
V gene: TRBV6-2/TRBV6-3
D gene: -